This TCR beta chain was identified in a study of CD8 T cells in Susac syndrome. When the RNA was reverse transcribed, random hexamers were used with an input of roughly 0.45 to 1 ug. It was immunoSEQ multiplex PCR that amplified TCR beta CDR3 across 54 Vbeta and 13 Jbeta. TCRdb re-analysed the immunoSEQ multiplex PCR reads in MiXCR, keeping a single row per CDR3 protein. The sample has about 150,000 distinct CDR3 sequences, nearly 97% seen once. From germline, CDR1 is MGHDK and CDR2 SYGVNS. V shed 1 base, J shed 4 bases, and the junction held 13 bases outside the gene matches. This CDR3 has 19 residues. TCR beta sequencing was performed on blood CD8+ and CD4+ T cells. This clonotype was seen once.

Specimen: CD8+ T cells from PBMCs. The clonotype comes from a human donor with multiple sclerosis. The V and J genes are TRBV25-1 and TRBJ2-6, with 7 bases that match TRBD1. The CDR3: CASSESPDRVLSGANVLTF. The DNA of the CDR3 is TGTGCCAGCAGTGAATCCCCCGACAGGGTGTTGTCCGGGGCCAACGTCCTGACTTTC.